This T cell receptor (beta chain) was captured in a study of cytomegalovirus exposure and HLA in healthy donors. Study observations and caveats: In vitro work confirmed that a few CMV-associated chains recognize CMV antigens.

PCR used 60 Vbeta primers and 13 Jbeta primers. Assay: immunoSEQ multiplex PCR; the TCRdb copy retains only in-frame clones and omits some. Here the sample spans 25,000 to 30,000 clones, more than 55% being singletons. Germline lookup yields CDR1 MNHEY and CDR2 SVGAGI. V lost 5 bases, J lost 5 bases, and 3 bases stayed unmatched. This CDR3 is built from 14 residues. Healthy bone marrow donors supplied every sample. In regard to this clone: Antigen: not known.

The rearrangement joins TRBV6-5 to TRBJ2-3; 11 bases fit TRBD2. The sequenced sample was PBMCs. The clonotype originates from a male donor in good health and CMV-seropositive. Here the CDR3 reads CASSQTSGRDTQYF. The CDR3 DNA is TGTGCCAGCAGTCAAACTAGCGGGAGAGATACGCAGTATTTT.